This T cell receptor (beta chain) derives from a study of cytomegalovirus exposure and HLA in healthy donors. Study-wide findings and caveats: A later analysis showed that HLA-associated TCR beta chains had undergone more clonal expansion than equally common others.

PCR was performed using 60 Vbeta and 13 Jbeta primers. The method was immunoSEQ multiplex PCR; TCRdb's version includes in-frame clones alone and lacks a portion of them. This sample yields more than 35,000 clones, of which roughly 50% are seen a single time; 6.2% belongs to the top ten. Worth noting for this clone: Its cognate antigen is unknown.

Germline CDR1 MNHEY, CDR2 SVGAGI. CDR3 size: 12 residues. V trimming: 7 bases; J trimming: 5 bases; junction bases outside the gene matches: 2. Sequenced input: PBMCs. This clonotype was sampled from a woman aged 40 to 55 in good health and CMV-seropositive. This rearrangement joins TRBV6-5 to TRBJ1-5, with 7 bases matching TRBD1. The CDR3 DNA sequence: TGTGCCAGCAAAACAGGGGATCAGCCCCAGCATTTT. Its protein is CASKTGDQPQHF.